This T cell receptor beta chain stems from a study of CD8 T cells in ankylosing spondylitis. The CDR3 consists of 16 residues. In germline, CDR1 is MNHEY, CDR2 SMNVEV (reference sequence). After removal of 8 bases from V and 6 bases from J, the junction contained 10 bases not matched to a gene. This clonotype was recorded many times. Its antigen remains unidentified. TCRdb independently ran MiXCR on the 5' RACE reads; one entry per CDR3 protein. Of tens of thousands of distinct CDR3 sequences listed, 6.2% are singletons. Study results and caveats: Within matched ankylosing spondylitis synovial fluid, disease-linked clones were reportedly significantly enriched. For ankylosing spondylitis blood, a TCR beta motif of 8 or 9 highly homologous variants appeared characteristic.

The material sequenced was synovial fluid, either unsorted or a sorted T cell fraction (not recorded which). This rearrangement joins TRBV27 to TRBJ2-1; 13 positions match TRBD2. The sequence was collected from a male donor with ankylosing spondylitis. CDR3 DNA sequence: TGTGCCAGCTTCCCGGCGGGACTAGCGGGAACCAATGAGCAGTTCTTC. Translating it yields CASFPAGLAGTNEQFF.